This T cell receptor beta chain is drawn from a study of blood T cell repertoires in COVID-19. Study-level information: Researchers got acute and convalescent COVID-19 samples from the United States, Italy and Spain.

The V gene's germline CDR1 is MNHEY and CDR2 SVGAGI. V dropped 8 bases and J dropped 0 bases, with 14 bases sitting between them. The CDR3 spans 15 residues. Study processing details: The assay estimated nucleated cells by amplifying reference gene primers. Method: immunoSEQ multiplex PCR; TCRdb's copy keeps in-frame clones and lacks some. V, J and clone size are those of that table, while D and trimming were read from the DNA. The repertoire holds about 190,000 clones, with around 84% as singletons. The TCR sequence derives from a man aged 25-40 years with active or convalescent COVID-19. The chain employs TRBV6-5 and TRBJ1-5, with a possible D match to TRBD1 (5 bases). Specimen: peripheral blood. The CDR3 DNA reads TGTGCCAGCGTGACAGCCCAATATAGCAATCAGCCCCAGCATTTT. Amino acid sequence: CASVTAQYSNQPQHF.